This T cell receptor (beta chain) comes out of a study of T-cell reconstitution after alpha-beta-depleted transplantation in children. The TCRbeta library was prepared with unique molecular identifiers. Using its own MiXCR run on the PCR reads, TCRdb lists one record per CDR3 protein. The table includes some 520,000 distinct CDR3 sequences, around a third detected once. There are 18 residues in the CDR3. The germline V gene has CDR1 SGHNT and CDR2 YYREEE (reference sequence). With 4 bases removed from V and 0 bases from J, the gap between germline ends came to 21 bases. The specimen was PBMCs from the stem cell graft donor, collected from the stem cell graft. This TCR was recovered from a human donor who donated a stem cell graft to a child with aplastic anemia. This chain uses TRBV5-4 with TRBJ2-3, with a possible D match to TRBD1 (8 bases). CDR3 sequence: CASSEGGTGVPSTDTQYF. The CDR3 nucleotides are TGTGCCAGCAGCGAGGGAGGGACAGGCGTCCCTAGCACAGATACGCAGTATTTT.